The entry that follows covers one T cell receptor (beta chain) sequence. What it binds is unknown. Profiling relied on immunoSEQ multiplex PCR, and the TCRdb table lists in-frame clones only, not all of them. In the table there are around 78,000 clones, 90% of which are singletons. The CDR3 has 13 residues. Germline lookup yields CDR1 LGHNT and CDR2 FRNRAP. V lost 5 bases, J lost 6 bases, and 13 bases lay in between. This sample stems from a study of T cell responses to AZD1222 COVID-19 vaccine. The study, taken as a whole, reports: Repertoires were sampled only after the peak T cell response.

Source: peripheral blood, taken 28 days after the second AZD1222 dose. The chain has TRBV12-5 and TRBJ2-5, with no clear D. The clonotype was recovered from an adult who received the AZD1222 COVID-19 vaccine. CDR3 protein: CASGPWTGQTQYF. In DNA form, the CDR3 reads TGTGCTAGTGGTCCCTGGACCGGACAGACCCAGTACTTC.